The rows below give T cell receptor beta chains drawn from one sample of a study of cytomegalovirus exposure and HLA in healthy donors. TCRdb's table, derived via immunoSEQ multiplex PCR, lists solely in-frame clones and lacks some. This sample has more than 95,000 clones, with under 80% found just once. Sequencing was carried out using PBMCs. These receptors were taken from a man between 40 and 49 years old in good health and CMV-seropositive. The CDR3 runs from the conserved cysteine through the conserved F or W. Fields, in order: J gene, clone size, V gene, D gene, CDR3 DNA, CDR3 protein. A D gene is named only where the DNA matches it firmly. Expanded clones get a size class; other rows say once, few or many, or leave the size out.

>TRBJ2-2|-|TRBV27|TRBD1
TGTGCCAGCAGTGGACAGGGGACGAACACCGGGGAGCTGTTTTTT
CASSGQGTNTGELFF
>TRBJ1-2|few|TRBV5-6|TRBD1
TGTGCCAGCAGCCCCGACCTCGACAGGGGGGCGAACTATGGCTACACCTTC
CASSPDLDRGANYGYTF
>TRBJ2-5|few|TRBV25-1|-
TGTGCCAGCAGTGAATCGGGAGCTTCGGTCCAAGAGACCCAGTACTTC
CASSESGASVQETQYF
>TRBJ2-2|few|TRBV6-5|-
TGTGCCAGCAGTGAACTCGGGGAGCTGTTTTTT
CASSELGELFF
>TRBJ1-5|-|TRBV2|-
TGTGCCAGCAGCCCGGGTCTCGGCAGCAATCAGCCCCAGCATTTT
CASSPGLGSNQPQHF
>TRBJ1-1|-|TRBV9|-
TGTGCCAGCAGCACCAGACAAGTATTCACTGAAGCTTTCTTT
CASSTRQVFTEAFF
>TRBJ1-2|few|TRBV19|-
TGTGCCAGTAGTATTTCGGGGGGCGCAGACTATGGCTACACCTTC
CASSISGGADYGYTF
>TRBJ1-6|-|TRBV6-5|-
TGTGCCAGCGGATGGGCCAATTCACCCCTCCACTTT
CASGWANSPLHF
>TRBJ1-5|once|TRBV13|-
TGTGCCAGCAGCTTAGGACGGGACAATCAGCCCCAGCATTTT
CASSLGRDNQPQHF
>TRBJ1-6|-|TRBV19|TRBD1
TGTGCCAGTAGTATAGTTGGGACAGTCAATTCACCCTTCCACTTT
CASSIVGTVNSPFHF
>TRBJ2-1|-|TRBV7-9|TRBD2
TGTGCCAGCAGCTCCGGACTAGCGGGTTACAATGAGCAGTTCTTC
CASSSGLAGYNEQFF
>TRBJ2-1|-|TRBV6-5|-
TGTGCCAGCAGTCAATTCAATGAGCAGTTCTTC
CASSQFNEQFF
>TRBJ2-1|-|TRBV29-1|TRBD1
TGCAGCTTAAGGACAGGGGCCTTAGGGCTAAAGCAGTTCTTC
CSLRTGALGLKQFF
>TRBJ2-2|-|TRBV4-3|TRBD2
TGCGCCAGCAGCCAAGAGGCCGCGGGAGCCCCCGGGGAGCTGTTTTTT
CASSQEAAGAPGELFF
>TRBJ2-1|-|TRBV18|TRBD2
TGTGCCAGCTCACCACCGGAGCGGGGGCCCATCAATGAGCAGTTCTTC
CASSPPERGPINEQFF
>TRBJ2-7|-|TRBV7-9|TRBD2
TGTGCCAGCAGCAGAACTAGCGGGAGGGCATCCGAGCAGTACTTC
CASSRTSGRASEQYF
>TRBJ2-5|-|TRBV7-9|-
TGTGCCAGCAGCTTAAACCGGGTCCAAGAGACCCAGTACTTC
CASSLNRVQETQYF
>TRBJ2-1|-|TRBV15|-
TGTGCCACCAGGGGGCGGGGGCGGGTTGAGCAGTTCTTC
CATRGRGRVEQFF
>TRBJ2-7|-|TRBV7-2|TRBD2
TGTGCCAGCAGCTTAGAGACTAGGACTAGCGGCCACGAGCAGTACTTC
CASSLETRTSGHEQYF